This entry describes one T cell receptor (beta chain). This sample was included in a study of T cell changes during pregnancy in multiple sclerosis. Trimming left V 1 base short and J 4 bases short, with 6 bases between. The CDR3 is 13 residues long. CDR1 is SGHTA, CDR2 FQGNSA, per germline. The repertoire was sequenced with immunoSEQ multiplex PCR; TCRdb's copy has only in-frame clones and lacks some. The sample shows about 52,000 clones, approximately 92% of them seen only once. This material consisted of CD4+ T cells from peripheral blood mononuclear cells, taken in the third trimester of pregnancy. V is TRBV7-2 and J is TRBJ2-3, with D perhaps TRBD2 (5 bases). This sequence originates from a female donor with multiple sclerosis, enrolled in a pregnancy study. CDR3 sequence (DNA): TGTGCCAGCAGCTTAGGAGGGTCAGATACGCAGTATTTT. Its protein is CASSLGGSDTQYF.